This T cell receptor beta chain was recorded in a study of T cell responses to AZD1222 COVID-19 vaccine (dated by TCRdb to about 2021). For the study in its entirety: AZD1222 recipients with second doses at about 4 weeks or about 12 weeks were pooled, because spike-specific TCR depth and breadth did not differ between schedules. TCR sequencing covered more than 230 trial participants: some 210 given two doses of AZD1222 and 26 given two doses of MenACWY control vaccine. Trial participants were enrolled into age subgroups of 18-55, 56-69 and 70-plus years, which contained 148, 28 and 57 TCR-sequenced participants, respectively.

With respect to this clone: Its antigen remains undetermined. Per-nucleotide qualities are absent, and no much larger clonotype sits a single base away.

The CDR3 regions of human TCRbeta chains were subjected to immunosequencing. In the paper's pipeline: Repertoire TCRs were checked for matches against a reference library of SARS-CoV-2-specific TCRs that had been generated using the MIRA antigen-specificity platform. Breadth was defined as the fraction of unique TCRs that were SARS-CoV-2-associated, and depth was defined as the fraction of total T cells that were SARS-CoV-2-associated. Using the MIRA data, each spike-specific TCR was mapped to the spike region that the TCR reacts to and placed in a CD4 or CD8 class. Log10-transformed breadth and depth values were compared by one-way ANOVA with Sidak's multiple comparisons tests. Sourced from immuneACCESS, this table was stored by TCRdb with only in-frame sequences that have V and J called. A share of the clones is absent; for the studies checked, an unresolved V gene accounts for under half, and the remainder has no known explanation. V and J calls and clone size are copied from that table; D and trimming were computed from the DNA. The sample table contains tens of thousands of clones; only one count was recorded for roughly 84% of them. The top ten clonotypes cover roughly 6.6% of the sample.

Explained via the paper, the time point label denotes: baseline before first vaccination. Vaccinee samples came from UK trials COV001 and COV002, including a single-blind randomized controlled phase 2/3 trial of AZD1222 (ChAdOx1 nCoV-19) in healthy adults. For TCRbeta chain sequencing, PBMC samples were collected from trial participants at day 0 and at day 28 after the second dose. A distance of 6 bases separates the germline ends of V and J, which lose 4 bases and 2 bases respectively. The CDR3 has 13 amino acids, counting the end cysteine and phenylalanine. Left in the record is the CDR3 DNA by itself, 39 bases read in frame from the first base. The investigation overall reported the following: Participants were mostly white British and included more females than males, and it was suggested by the authors that clonal diversity may have been underestimated. In the small 56-69-year group, the increase in depth fell short of significance, most likely because of low power. No day 14 peak-response samples were available, so repertoires were characterized only after the peak T cell response. Epitopes outside the regions mutated in the B.1.351 and B.1.1.7 variants were reportedly recognized by nearly half of the unique spike-specific TCRs. CD4 TCRs associated with the vaccine covered the entire spike protein, and the dominant responses were in regions 160-218 and 743-854. Spike-specific TCR breadth and depth rose significantly after two AZD1222 doses compared with day 0 and with MenACWY recipients. Conclusions about previously exposed vaccinees are limited, since just six or seven AZD1222 recipients were seropositive for SARS-CoV-2 at baseline.

This sequence uses TRBV12-3 or TRBV12-4 and TRBJ2-1, with the D segment possibly TRBD1 or TRBD2, each aligning over 5 bases. The source was peripheral blood, collected on day 0 of AZD1222 vaccination. The TCR originated in an adult in good health. The CDR3 has the sequence CASSWGPYNEQFF. Here is the DNA: TGTGCCAGCAGTTGGGGACCCTACAATGAGCAGTTCTTC.